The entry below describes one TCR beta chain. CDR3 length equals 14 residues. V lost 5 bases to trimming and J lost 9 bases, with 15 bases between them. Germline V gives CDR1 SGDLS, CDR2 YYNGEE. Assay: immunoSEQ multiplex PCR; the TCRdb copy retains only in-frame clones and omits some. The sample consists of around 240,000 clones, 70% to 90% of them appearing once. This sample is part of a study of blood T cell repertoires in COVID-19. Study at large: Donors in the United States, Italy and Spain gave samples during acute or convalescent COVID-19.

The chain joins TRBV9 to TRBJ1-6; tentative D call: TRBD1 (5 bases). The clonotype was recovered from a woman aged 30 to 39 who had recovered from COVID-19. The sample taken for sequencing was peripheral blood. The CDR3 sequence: CASRDRDIRSPLHF. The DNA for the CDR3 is TGTGCCAGCAGAGACAGAGACATCCGTTCACCCCTCCACTTT. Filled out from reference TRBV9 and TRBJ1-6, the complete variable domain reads DSGVTQTPKHLITATGQRVTLRCSPRSGDLSVYWYQQSLDQGLQFLIQYYNGEERAKGNILERFSAQQFPDLHSELNLSSLELGDSALYFCASRDRDIRSPLHFGNGTRLTVT.